A selection of T cell receptor beta chains follows, all from one sample in a study of blood T cell repertoires in COVID-19. TCRdb's copy holds only in-frame clones and misses some; the assay was immunoSEQ multiplex PCR. The sample lists under 350,000 clones; about four fifths were seen once. Material for sequencing was peripheral blood. All receptors derive from a woman aged 50 to 65 who had recovered from COVID-19. Both conserved end residues are part of each CDR3. The D gene is left open where the match is weak. Expanded clones get a size class; other rows say once, few or many, or leave the size out.

v_gene,d_gene,len,abundance,j_gene,CDR3nt,CDR3aa
TRBV20-1,.,9,.,TRBJ1-2,TGCAGTGCATCAGAGGTCTTCCTCTTC,CSASEVFLF
TRBV7-2,TRBD2,16,.,TRBJ2-7,TGTGCCAGCGACGGGACCTATAGGGCGGGAGCCCCTCCCAAGTACTTC,CASDGTYRAGAPPKYF
TRBV15,.,14,.,TRBJ1-4,TGTGCCACCAGCAGAGGACAGGACAATGAAAAACTGTTTTTT,CATSRGQDNEKLFF
TRBV19,TRBD1,14,.,TRBJ1-2,TGTGCCAGTAGTATGGCCAGGGGGCTTGGCGGCTACACCTTC,CASSMARGLGGYTF
TRBV11-3,.,15,.,TRBJ1-6,TGTGCCAGCAGCTTAGATGGACAGCTGAATTCACCCCTCCACTTT,CASSLDGQLNSPLHF
TRBV7-9,.,15,.,TRBJ2-3,TGTGCCAGCAGCACCCCGACCGGGAGCACAGATACGCAGTATTTT,CASSTPTGSTDTQYF
TRBV5-1,.,13,.,TRBJ1-4,TGCGCCAGCAGCTTTTCCGGGTCTGAAAAACTGTTTTTT,CASSFSGSEKLFF
TRBV7-2,.,15,.,TRBJ1-5,TGTGCCAGCAGCTTAGCGGCAGGGATTAATCAGCCCCAGCATTTT,CASSLAAGINQPQHF
TRBV10-1,TRBD2,13,.,TRBJ2-7,TGCGCCCACGGGACTAGCGGACCCTACGAGCAGTACTTC,CAHGTSGPYEQYF
TRBV18,TRBD2,17,.,TRBJ2-5,TGTGCCAGCTCACCACCGGGAGGGGCGGACAACCAAGAGACCCAGTACTTC,CASSPPGGADNQETQYF
TRBV27,.,13,few,TRBJ2-4,TGTGCCAGCAACACAAGGGGGAGCAACATTCAGTACTTC,CASNTRGSNIQYF
TRBV2,.,13,few,TRBJ1-4,TGTGCCACGGGACGGGGAGGAAATGAAAAACTGTTTTTT,CATGRGGNEKLFF
TRBV5-5,TRBD1,12,few,TRBJ1-2,TGTGCCAGCAGCTACGGACAGGGTGGCTACACCTTC,CASSYGQGGYTF
TRBV29-1,TRBD1,13,.,TRBJ1-2,TGCAGCGCCCGACAGGGGTTGGACTATGGCTACACCTTC,CSARQGLDYGYTF
TRBV10-1,TRBD1,16,.,TRBJ2-3,TGCGCCAGCAGTGAGTCTTGGACAGGGGGCTCCAATACGCAGTATTTT,CASSESWTGGSNTQYF
TRBV10-3,TRBD2,16,.,TRBJ2-2,TGTGCCATCCGCGCACCAGGCGGGAGGGCCGACGGGGAGCTGTTTTTT,CAIRAPGGRADGELFF
TRBV5-4,TRBD2,15,.,TRBJ2-7,TGTGCCAGCAGCCTAGGGACTAGCGGGGGAGACGAGCAGTACTTC,CASSLGTSGGDEQYF
TRBV9,.,14,.,TRBJ2-5,TGTGCCAGCAGCGCTCAGGGGGGTTCGGAGACCCAGTACTTC,CASSAQGGSETQYF
TRBV5-1,TRBD1,15,.,TRBJ1-2,TGCGCCAGCAGCCGAGACAGGGGCTCTAACTATGGCTACACCTTC,CASSRDRGSNYGYTF
TRBV19,TRBD1,14,.,TRBJ1-2,TGTGCCAGTAGTCCCCCGGGACAGGCCTATGGCTACACCTTC,CASSPPGQAYGYTF
TRBV5-1,TRBD1,13,.,TRBJ2-7,TGCGCCAGCAGAGGGGGCACGGGTTCCGAGCAGTACTTC,CASRGGTGSEQYF
TRBV6-5,.,15,few,TRBJ2-7,TGTGCCACCTCGAGTTACGGACTCAGCTCCTACGAGCAGTACTTC,CATSSYGLSSYEQYF
TRBV11-2,.,14,.,TRBJ2-7,TGTGCCAGCAGCCTAGGGACAATTACCTACGAGCAGTACTTC,CASSLGTITYEQYF
TRBV2,.,15,.,TRBJ1-2,TGTGCCAGCAGTGAAGCCGGGAGACGGAGCTATGGCTACACCTTC,CASSEAGRRSYGYTF
TRBV7-3,TRBD1,14,.,TRBJ2-1,TGTGCCAGCAGCTCACCGGACAGGGGTGGCGAGCAGTTCTTC,CASSSPDRGGEQFF
TRBV6-2/TRBV6-3,.,18,.,TRBJ2-3,TGTGCCAGCAGCCATTACCGGGCGCCTAGGGGTTACACAGATACGCAGTATTTT,CASSHYRAPRGYTDTQYF
TRBV19,.,14,few,TRBJ2-7,TGTGCCAGTAGTATGGGGCAGGGTATGAGCGAGCAGTACTTC,CASSMGQGMSEQYF
TRBV19,TRBD1,14,.,TRBJ2-1,TGTGCCAGTAGAGGACAGGGGCCCGGGGATGAGCAGTTCTTC,CASRGQGPGDEQFF
TRBV7-2,TRBD1,15,.,TRBJ2-5,TGTGCCAGCAGCGGGCGACAGGGATGGGGAGAGACCCAGTACTTC,CASSGRQGWGETQYF
TRBV18,.,16,.,TRBJ1-5,TGTGCCAGCTCATCAGGGGCCCCGGTCGTTAATCAGCCCCAGCATTTT,CASSSGAPVVNQPQHF
TRBV12-3/TRBV12-4,TRBD1,13,.,TRBJ1-2,TGTGCCAGCAGTTTGTGGGACAGCTATGGCTACACCTTC,CASSLWDSYGYTF
TRBV7-8,TRBD1,15,.,TRBJ1-1,TGTGCCAGCAGCTTACCGGACAGGGGGCGAGTCGGAGCTTTCTTT,CASSLPDRGRVGAFF
TRBV28,TRBD1,14,.,TRBJ2-5,TGTGCCAGCAGTTTAACAGGGGGTCAGGGGACCCAGTACTTC,CASSLTGGQGTQYF
TRBV6-5,.,14,.,TRBJ1-1,TGTGCCAGCACCCCTGGTGGTAGGTTAGGAGAGGCTTTCTTT,CASTPGGRLGEAFF
TRBV4-3,.,13,.,TRBJ1-2,TGCGCCAGCAGCCAAGGGGCAGGCGGGGGCTACACCTTC,CASSQGAGGGYTF
TRBV7-3,.,14,.,TRBJ2-7,TGTGCCAGCAGCTTAGAGGGCCGAAGCTACGAGCAGTACTTC,CASSLEGRSYEQYF
TRBV29-1,.,12,.,TRBJ1-2,TGCAGCGTTGAAGATCTAAAGAGTGGCTACACCTTC,CSVEDLKSGYTF
TRBV9,TRBD1,15,.,TRBJ1-3,TGTGCCAGCAGCCCTAACAGGGGGCAAGGAAACACCATATATTTT,CASSPNRGQGNTIYF
TRBV28,TRBD1,13,.,TRBJ1-1,TGTGCCAGCAGTTTCCGGGACAGCCCTGAAGCTTTCTTT,CASSFRDSPEAFF